This T cell receptor (beta chain) was recovered during a study of patients and donors after allogeneic stem cell transplantation. This CDR3 is 12 amino acids long. The germline V gene has CDR1 SEHNR and CDR2 FQNEAQ (reference sequence). The V and J ends lost 6 bases and 0 bases respectively, with 3 bases between them. TCRdb reanalysed the RT-PCR reads using MiXCR and keeps one entry per CDR3 protein. The repertoire holds about 87,000 distinct CDR3 sequences, with less than 5% as singletons. The source material was blood, either unsorted or a sorted T cell fraction (not recorded which). This rearrangement joins TRBV7-9 to TRBJ1-3, with D hard to call. The TCR was taken from a human donor who was either an allogeneic HSCT recipient or a stem cell or donor lymphocyte infusion donor (not recorded which). It is not recorded whose cells these are; they may come from a transplant donor. This CDR3 reads CASSGSGNTIYF. In DNA form, the CDR3 reads TGTGCCAGCAGTGGCTCTGGAAACACCATATATTTT.